This TCR beta chain was identified in a study of early T cells in non-severe SARS-CoV-2 infection. Study outcomes and limitations: Matches to VDJdb favored anti-spike CD8 responses and missed private and CD4 specificities.

With regard to this clonotype: Its target is unknown.

Unique molecular identifiers were affixed to single, distinct cDNA molecules. TCRdb recomputed calls from the 5' RACE reads with MiXCR, one row per CDR3 protein. This table holds some 56,000 distinct CDR3 sequences, roughly 15% found once. Trimming removed 5 bases from V and 7 bases from J; junction bases left unmatched: 7. The germline CDR1 and CDR2 sequences are DFQATT and SNEGSKA (reference sequence). The CDR3 contains 14 residues. The sample in question was whole blood, obtained at baseline. V and J are TRBV20-1 and TRBJ2-1; TRBD2 matches at 11 bases. The sequence derives from an adult who was a healthcare worker with PCR-confirmed SARS-CoV-2 infection or an uninfected control (not recorded which). Written as DNA, the CDR3 is TGCAGTGCTCCCCTAGCGGGAGGTAAAAATGAGCAGTTCTTC. Its translation is CSAPLAGGKNEQFF.